This T cell receptor (beta chain) was identified in a study of vaccination effects on CD4 cells after COVID-19. Study findings and constraints: Whether induced by infection or by vaccine, clones showed marked clonal contraction late after vaccination.

Sequencing was performed with immunoSEQ multiplex PCR; in TCRdb, only in-frame clones are kept and a portion is missing. The sample has under 45,000 clones; roughly 82% are singletons. Of note for this clone: Its target is not known.

Antigen-specific CD4+ T cells were expanded with viral peptide pools in the ViraFEST assay before sequencing. CD4+ T cell isolation took place after 10 days of culture. The study found no prior SARS-CoV-2 infection in the vaccine recipients, who tested negative for nucleocapsid antibodies. They grew some 1.9 million PBMC in each well, adding 7.5 to 10 IU/ml IL-2 and around 9.6 ug/ml peptides. Cultures received IL-2 medium that replaced half the medium on days 3 and 7. Germline loops: CDR1 SSHAT, CDR2 FNYEAQ (reference sequence). The CDR3 is 15 amino acids. V lost 1 base to trimming and J lost 4 bases, with 12 bases between them.

The chain has TRBV7-7 and TRBJ2-3; D ambiguous. The receptor comes from a human donor who received a COVID-19 vaccine. Specimen: CD4+ T cells from PBMCs cultured with HCoV-NL63 spike peptides, collected before COVID-19 vaccination. The chain's CDR3 is CASSLGTTRPDTQYF. The CDR3 DNA is TGTGCCAGCAGCTTAGGGACCACCAGACCAGATACGCAGTATTTT.